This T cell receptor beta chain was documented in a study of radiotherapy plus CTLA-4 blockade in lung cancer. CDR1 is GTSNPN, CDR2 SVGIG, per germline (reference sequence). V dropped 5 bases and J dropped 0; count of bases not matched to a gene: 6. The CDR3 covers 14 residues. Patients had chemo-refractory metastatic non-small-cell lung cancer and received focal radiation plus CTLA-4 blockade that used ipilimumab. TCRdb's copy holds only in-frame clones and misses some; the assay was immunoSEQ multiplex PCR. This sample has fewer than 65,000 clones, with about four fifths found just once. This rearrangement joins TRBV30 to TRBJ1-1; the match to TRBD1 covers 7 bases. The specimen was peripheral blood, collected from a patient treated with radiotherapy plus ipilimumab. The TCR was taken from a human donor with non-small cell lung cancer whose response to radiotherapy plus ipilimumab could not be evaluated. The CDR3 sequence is CAWGTGVVNTEAFF. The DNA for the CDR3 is TGTGCCTGGGGTACAGGGGTGGTGAACACTGAAGCTTTCTTT.